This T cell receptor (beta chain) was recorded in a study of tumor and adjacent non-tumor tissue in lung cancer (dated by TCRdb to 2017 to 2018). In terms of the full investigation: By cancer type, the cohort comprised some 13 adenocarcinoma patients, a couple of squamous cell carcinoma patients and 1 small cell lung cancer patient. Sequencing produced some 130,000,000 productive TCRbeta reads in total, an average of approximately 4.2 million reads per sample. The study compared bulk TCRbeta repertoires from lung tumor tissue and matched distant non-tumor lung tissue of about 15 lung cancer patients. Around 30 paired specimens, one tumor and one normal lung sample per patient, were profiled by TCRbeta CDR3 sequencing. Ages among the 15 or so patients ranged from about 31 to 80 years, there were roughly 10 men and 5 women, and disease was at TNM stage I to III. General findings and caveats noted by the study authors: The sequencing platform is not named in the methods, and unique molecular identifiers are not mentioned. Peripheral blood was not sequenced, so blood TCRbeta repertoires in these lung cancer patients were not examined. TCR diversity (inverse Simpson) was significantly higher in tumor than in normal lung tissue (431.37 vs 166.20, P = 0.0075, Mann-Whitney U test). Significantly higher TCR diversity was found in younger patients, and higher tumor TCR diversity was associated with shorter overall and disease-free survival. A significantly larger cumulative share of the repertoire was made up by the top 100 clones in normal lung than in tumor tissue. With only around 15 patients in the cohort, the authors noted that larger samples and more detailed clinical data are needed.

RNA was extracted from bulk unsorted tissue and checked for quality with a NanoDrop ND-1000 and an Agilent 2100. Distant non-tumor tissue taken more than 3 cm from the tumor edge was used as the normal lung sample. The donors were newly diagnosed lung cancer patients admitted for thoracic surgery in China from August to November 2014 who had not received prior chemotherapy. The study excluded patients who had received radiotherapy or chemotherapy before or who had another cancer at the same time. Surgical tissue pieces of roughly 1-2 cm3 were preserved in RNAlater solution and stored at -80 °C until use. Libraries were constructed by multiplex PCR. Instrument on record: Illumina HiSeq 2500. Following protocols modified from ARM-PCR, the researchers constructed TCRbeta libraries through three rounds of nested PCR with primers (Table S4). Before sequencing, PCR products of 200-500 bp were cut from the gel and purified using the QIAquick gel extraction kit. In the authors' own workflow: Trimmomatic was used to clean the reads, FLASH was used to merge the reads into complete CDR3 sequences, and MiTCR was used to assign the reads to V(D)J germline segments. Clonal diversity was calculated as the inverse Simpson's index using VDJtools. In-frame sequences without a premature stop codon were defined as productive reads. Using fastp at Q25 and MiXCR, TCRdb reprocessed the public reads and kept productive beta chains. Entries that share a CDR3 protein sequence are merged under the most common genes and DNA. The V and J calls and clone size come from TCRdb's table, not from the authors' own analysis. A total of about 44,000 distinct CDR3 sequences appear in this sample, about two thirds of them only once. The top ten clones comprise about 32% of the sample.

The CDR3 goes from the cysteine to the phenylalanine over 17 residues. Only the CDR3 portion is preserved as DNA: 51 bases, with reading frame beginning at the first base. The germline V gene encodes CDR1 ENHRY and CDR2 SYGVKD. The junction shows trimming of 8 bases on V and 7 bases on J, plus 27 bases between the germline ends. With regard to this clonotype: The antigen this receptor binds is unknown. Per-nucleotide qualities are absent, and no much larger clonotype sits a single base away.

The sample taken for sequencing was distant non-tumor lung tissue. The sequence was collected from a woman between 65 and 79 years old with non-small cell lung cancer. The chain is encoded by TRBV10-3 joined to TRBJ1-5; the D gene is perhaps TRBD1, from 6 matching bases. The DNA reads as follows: TGTGCCATCTCCCAGGGGTTGGGACGGGGTGAATGCCAGCCCCAGCATTTT. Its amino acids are CAISQGLGRGECQPQHF.